This T cell receptor beta chain was found in a study of T-cell memory formation after mild COVID-19. Turning to the study itself: Largely, TCR clusters stayed within a single donor.

This clonotype was detected only a few times. A single record per CDR3 protein comes from TCRdb applying MiXCR to the 5' RACE reads. The table includes about 560,000 distinct CDR3 sequences, 20% to 25% detected once. This TCR was sampled from an adult woman who had mild COVID-19 (a few samples of this study predate the infection). Cell type and time point are not known. Sequenced material: PBMCs or a T cell subset sorted from them (not recorded which).

The CDR3 bases are TGTGCCAGCAGCCTAAGGACAGGGAGGGAGACCCAGTACTTC. It encodes CASSLRTGRETQYF. V usage is TRBV7-9 and J usage is TRBJ2-5; TRBD1 matches 8 bases. CDR1 SEHNR and CDR2 FQNEAQ come from the germline V gene (reference sequence). V gave up 5 bases and J gave up 5 bases; unmatched junction bases: 7. The CDR3 has 14 amino acids.